The clone carrying this T cell receptor (beta chain) was found a few times. No antigen is known for it. MiXCR re-clonotyped the PCR reads for TCRdb. Of about 20,000 clones listed, around 40% are singletons. Each patient came to thyroid surgery without any prior treatment (of any kind). The data stem from a study of metastatic and nonmetastatic thyroid tumors. Study-level background: The comparison covered peripheral blood and tumor or nodule tissue in malignant and benign thyroid patients.

Points from the study as a whole: Significantly greater TCR beta diversity was reportedly found in malignant thyroid tumors than in benign nodules (in blood and tumor).

The ends were cut back, 8 bases at V and 8 bases at J, with 12 bases in the middle. This CDR3 spans 11 amino acids. Germline CDR1 MNHEY, CDR2 SVGEGT. Material: tumor tissue. This sequence joins TRBV6-2 or TRBV6-3 and TRBJ1-2; D possibly corresponds to TRBD1 (5 bases). This TCR was sampled from a female donor with papillary thyroid cancer or a benign thyroid nodule (not recorded which). Some clones in this sample may be carry-over from other donors' samples. DNA for the CDR3: TGTGCCAGCGTCGACAGCTTCGGCTACACCTTC. Translating gives CASVDSFGYTF.